One sample yielded the 2 T cell receptor beta chains listed below, sequenced in a study of T cell repertoires in cytomegalovirus infection. In TCRdb, the reads were re-called with MiXCR into one record per CDR3 protein. The sample yields around 800,000 distinct CDR3 sequences, around a third seen once. These receptors are not linked to any known antigen. The starting material was cultured CD8+ T cells from PBMCs, obtained from culture after CMV antigen stimulation. The receptors were sampled from a human donor in good health (CMV status not recorded). Some clones in this sample may be carry-over from other donors' samples.

V gene TRBV7-9 combines with J gene TRBJ1-2, with 8 bases aligning to TRBD1. CDR3 length: 15 amino acids. Germline lookup yields CDR1 SEHNR and CDR2 FQNEAQ (reference sequence). The ends lost 2 bases at V and 2 bases at J; junction bases unmatched: 4. CDR3 DNA sequence: TGTGCCAGCAGCTTAAACGACAGGGGCAACTATGGCTACACCTTC. Translation gives CASSLNDRGNYGYTF. The full variable domain, its missing parts supplied by reference TRBV7-9 and TRBJ1-2, is DTGVSQNPRHKITKRGQNVTFRCDPISEHNRLYWYRQTLGQGPEFLTYFQNEAQLEKSRLLSDRFSAERPKGSFSTLEIQRTEQGDSAMYLCASSLNDRGNYGYTFGSGTRLTVV.

The genes are TRBV7-8 and TRBJ2-5, with D perhaps TRBD1 or TRBD2 (5 bases each). Germline V gene data show CDR1 as SGHVS and CDR2 as FQNEAQ. The V end lost 5 bases, the J end lost 3 bases, and 19 bases lay between the germline ends. The CDR3 covers 16 residues. CDR3 sequence (DNA): TGTGCCAGCAGCAGTAGGGGCCCCCCGGGAAAAGAGACCCAGTACTTC. The encoded protein is CASSSRGPPGKETQYF.